Detailed here is one T cell receptor (beta chain). This entry belongs to a study of blood T cell repertoires in COVID-19. Sequencing was performed with immunoSEQ multiplex PCR; in TCRdb, only in-frame clones are kept and a portion is missing. This table has around 300,000 clones, 90% appearing once. V shed 1 base and J 3 bases; nucleotides not matched to a gene: 3. The CDR3 is 16 amino acids. Per germline, CDR1 SGHTA and CDR2 FQGTGA. The clonotype originates from a woman between 40 and 50 years old with COVID-19, enrolled during active disease. Sequencing input: peripheral blood. This sequence joins TRBV7-3 and TRBJ2-3, with 11 bases lining up with TRBD1. This CDR3 is CASSLIGDRGTDTQYF. In DNA, the CDR3 is TGTGCCAGCAGCTTAATAGGGGACAGGGGGACAGATACGCAGTATTTT.